This T cell receptor (beta chain) originates from a study of cytomegalovirus exposure and HLA in healthy donors. CDR1 and CDR2 from the germline V gene are SGHRS and YFSETQ. This CDR3 spans 15 amino acids. Unmatched junction bases numbered 7, after V lost 4 bases and J lost 4 bases. Primers for the PCR totalled 60 Vbeta and 13 Jbeta. Sequencing was performed with immunoSEQ multiplex PCR; in TCRdb, only in-frame clones are kept and a portion is missing. The table has approximately 150,000 clones, 75% to 85% seen once. Sequencing was performed on PBMCs. The chain links TRBV5-1 to TRBJ2-2; 7 bases line up with TRBD1. The TCR sequence derives from a man aged 50-60 years in good health and CMV-seropositive. The CDR3 spells CASSPGQVGTGELFF. The CDR3 DNA is TGCGCCAGCAGCCCCGGACAGGTCGGCACCGGGGAGCTGTTTTTT. Supplemented by reference TRBV5-1 and TRBJ2-2, the full variable domain reads KAGVTQTPRYLIKTRGQQVTLSCSPISGHRSVSWYQQTPGQGLQFLFEYFSETQRNKGNFPGRFSGRQFSNSRSEMNVSTLELGDSALYLCASSPGQVGTGELFFGEGSRLTVL.